What follows describes a single TCR beta chain. Its target is not known. The data originate from a study of post-analysis software for immune sequencing data. Study-level results: Analysis by F measure revealed that same-batch samples clustered strongly together. TRBV segments more frequent in patients than in controls numbered several and included TRBV5-6, TRBV5-1 and TRBV20-1.

V shed 1 base and J shed 8 bases, with 6 bases lying between them. In germline, CDR1 is DFQATT, CDR2 SNEGSKA (reference sequence). The CDR3 runs 12 residues. Included in the TCR beta cDNA libraries were unique molecular identifiers. TCRdb fed the PCR reads into MiXCR, producing one record per CDR3 protein. The data contain some 690,000 distinct CDR3 sequences, approximately 60% of them seen just once; the ten biggest clones take up around 11%. The genes are TRBV20-1 and TRBJ1-6; D is unclear. This sequence originates from a girl aged 2 to 9 with multiple sclerosis. Sequenced: blood. The CDR3 DNA is TGCAGTGCTAGAGCCTCGGATTCACCCCTCCACTTT. It is translated as CSARASDSPLHF.